Listed here are 10 T cell receptor beta chains from one sample, sequenced in a study of T cell responses to AZD1222 COVID-19 vaccine. Clones were read by immunoSEQ multiplex PCR, and TCRdb kept only the in-frame ones, dropping some. The sample carries roughly 200,000 clones, about 89% recorded once. This specimen consisted of peripheral blood, obtained 28 days after the second AZD1222 dose. The receptors originated from an adult who received the AZD1222 COVID-19 vaccine.

The gene calls are TRBV27 and TRBJ1-4; possibly TRBD1 for D (5 bases). CDR3 size: 14 residues. Germline CDR1 MNHEY, CDR2 SMNVEV (reference sequence). V was trimmed by 8 bases and J by 4 bases, leaving 14 bases between them. This CDR3 reads CASQPRGFNEKLFF. The CDR3 DNA is TGTGCCAGCCAACCGCGGGGGTTTAATGAAAAACTGTTTTTT.

The J gene is TRBJ1-1, the V gene TRBV30; tentative D call: TRBD1 (6 bases). V was clipped by 4 bases and J by 4 bases, with 13 bases between them. CDR1 and CDR2 from the germline V gene are GTSNPN and SVGIG (reference sequence). The CDR3 covers 13 residues. CDR3 loop: CAWISGAGTEAFF. CDR3 bases: TGTGCCTGGATATCGGGGGCGGGCACTGAAGCTTTCTTT.

The V call is TRBV7-3, the J call TRBJ2-1; 10 positions agree with TRBD2. The CDR3 contains 15 residues. Unmatched junction bases numbered 4, after V lost 5 bases and J lost 3 bases. Germline V gene data show CDR1 as SGHTA and CDR2 as FQGTGA. CDR3 bases: TGTGCCAGCAGCGTAGCGGGAGGCTACTACAATGAGCAGTTCTTC. This encodes CASSVAGGYYNEQFF.

CDR3 loop: CATGQGPNTEAFF. CDR3 coding DNA: TGTGCCACCGGACAGGGCCCGAACACTGAAGCTTTCTTT. The gene calls are TRBV15 and TRBJ1-1, with 8 bases matching TRBD1. With 8 bases clipped from V and 1 base from J, the junction kept 3 bases outside the gene matches. The CDR3 spans 13 residues. The V gene's germline CDR1 is LNHNV and CDR2 YYDKDF (reference sequence).

The chain has TRBV4-3 and TRBJ1-3; 7 bases are a match to TRBD1. Germline V lookup: CDR1 LGHNA, CDR2 YSLEER. The CDR3 loop spans 18 amino acids. The V segment lost 4 bases and the J segment 0 bases; nucleotides outside the gene matches: 12. The CDR3 DNA reads TGCGCCAGCAGCCTGATTTGGGACAGCTACCTCTCTGGAAACACCATATATTTT. Amino acids: CASSLIWDSYLSGNTIYF.

The V and J genes are TRBV3-1 (or the pseudogene TRBV3-2) and TRBJ1-2; D gene unclear. The germline V gene has CDR1 LGHDT and CDR2 YNNKEL (reference sequence). The CDR3 consists of 13 residues. V gave up 0 bases and J gave up 10 bases, with 12 bases separating them. The CDR3 nucleotides read TGTGCCAGCAGCCAAGATCAGAGACTCCCCTACACCTTC. Amino acid sequence: CASSQDQRLPYTF.

This clone has a handful of counts. In DNA, the CDR3 is TGTGCCAGCAGCCAAGACTATACATATAACTATGGCTACACCTTC. This translates into CASSQDYTYNYGYTF. The chain employs TRBV3-1 (or the pseudogene TRBV3-2) and TRBJ1-2, with no clear D. Looked up from germline, CDR1 is LGHDT and CDR2 is YNNKEL (reference sequence). The CDR3 length is 15 residues. Trimming left V 0 bases short and J 1 base short, with 9 bases between.

This clone was seen only once. CDR3 sequence: CASSVVGDRGPSTDTQYF. The CDR3 DNA sequence: TGTGCCAGCAGCGTCGTCGGGGACAGGGGGCCTAGCACAGATACGCAGTATTTT. This chain links TRBV9 with TRBJ2-3; 12 bases fit TRBD1. With 2 bases clipped from V and 0 bases from J, the junction kept 7 bases outside the gene matches. The CDR3 contains 18 residues. Germline V lookup: CDR1 SGDLS, CDR2 YYNGEE.

V and J are TRBV5-6 and TRBJ2-7; D not resolved. From germline, CDR1 is SGHDT and CDR2 YYEEEE. The V end was cut by 2 bases, the J end by 0 bases, with 6 bases between. The CDR3 is 13 amino acids. The CDR3 here is CASSLASSYEQYF. The CDR3 DNA is TGTGCCAGCAGCTTAGCCAGCTCCTACGAGCAGTACTTC. Based on the CDR3 plus reference TRBV5-6 and TRBJ2-7, the full variable domain is DAGVTQSPTHLIKTRGQQVTLRCSPKSGHDTVSWYQQALGQGPQFIFQYYEEEERQRGNFPDRFSGHQFPNYSSELNVNALLLGDSALYLCASSLASSYEQYFGPGTRLTVT.

With regard to this clone: The same CDR3 also results from other DNA sequences found in this sample. The chain employs TRBV5-1 and TRBJ1-4, with a tentative D call TRBD1 (5 bases). V lost 0 bases, J lost 4 bases, and 7 bases lay in between. The V gene's germline CDR1 is SGHRS and CDR2 YFSETQ. The CDR3 has 14 amino acids. This CDR3 is CASSLVGGNEKLFF. CDR3 bases: TGCGCCAGCAGCTTGGTCGGGGGTAATGAAAAACTGTTTTTT.